This T cell receptor (beta chain) comes out of a study of blood T cell repertoires in COVID-19. Overall study: Acute and convalescent COVID-19 samples came from the United States, Italy and Spain. T cells, B-cell-depleted T cells, or PBMCs provided the cDNA or gDNA that served as material.

Germline assignment: CDR1 SQVTM and CDR2 ANQGSEA. The CDR3 has 12 amino acids. With V trimmed by 7 bases and J by 7 bases, 2 bases remained unmatched. In the authors' workflow: Reference gene primer amplification in the assay estimated nucleated cell counts. The table came from immunoSEQ multiplex PCR; TCRdb's copy has only in-frame clones and leaves some out. That table is the source of V, J and clone size, and D and trimming were worked out from the DNA. The repertoire holds about 58,000 clones, with 88% as singletons. This clone was seen just once. This clonotype originated in a woman between 45 and 60 years old with active or convalescent COVID-19. Sequencing was performed on peripheral blood. The chain links TRBV29-1 to TRBJ2-7; the match to TRBD2 covers 15 bases. CDR3 sequence: CSAGLAGGEQYF. The CDR3 nucleotides are TGCAGCGCCGGACTAGCGGGGGGGGAGCAGTACTTC.